This T cell receptor beta chain comes out of a study of identical twins. Whole-study findings and limits: Weaker excess sharing between twins was seen in beta out-of-frame sequences.

Template switching, a step in the protocol, added a universal primer site, and cDNA carried unique molecular identifiers. One entry per CDR3 protein, called by TCRdb with MiXCR from the 5' RACE reads. The sample consists of about 530,000 distinct CDR3 sequences, over 12% of them appearing once. The CDR3 is made up of 14 amino acids. Germline loops: CDR1 MNHEY, CDR2 SVGAGI. Trimming removed 2 bases at V and 6 bases at J, with 12 bases between. This clonotype was counted a few times. No antigen is known for it. This sample also appeared in a second study, on yellow fever vaccine responses in identical twins.

This receptor was identified in a young woman in good health. Sequenced sample: CD4+ T cells sorted from blood. The genes are TRBV6-5 and TRBJ2-3; D perhaps matches TRBD1 (6 bases). The CDR3 reads CASSYLTGKDTQYF. The CDR3 DNA is TGTGCCAGCAGTTACCTCACAGGGAAGGATACGCAGTATTTT.